The sequence of this TCR beta chain was determined in a study of shared clonotypes between healthy human individuals. The CDR3 has 16 amino acids. Germline assignment: CDR1 GTSNPN and CDR2 SVGIG (reference sequence). V was pared by 6 bases and J by 1 base, with 22 bases between. The assay was immunoSEQ multiplex PCR, and TCRdb's table has in-frame clones only and misses some. The sample records 2 million to 2.5 million clones, nearly 97% being singletons. The rearrangement links TRBV30 to TRBJ2-7; D possibly corresponds to TRBD2 (6 bases). The receptor was isolated from a young man in good health. The sequenced material came from naive CD4+ T cells sorted from blood. Subset: CD45RA+ positively selected. In DNA, the CDR3 is TGTGCCTGCACCCCGCTGGGGACTGTAAATTCCTACGAGCAGTACTTC. The encoded protein is CACTPLGTVNSYEQYF.